One and the same sample provided the 28 T cell receptor beta chains below, sequenced in a study of cytomegalovirus exposure and HLA in healthy donors. Amplification used 60 Vbeta primers and 13 Jbeta primers. The method was immunoSEQ multiplex PCR; TCRdb's version includes in-frame clones alone and lacks a portion of them. The table lists 90,000 to 150,000 clones, roughly 82% of them singletons. Sequenced material: PBMCs. These receptors were obtained from a woman aged 35 to 49 in good health and CMV-seropositive.

Regarding this clone: One junction end disagrees with the germline gene, perhaps due to a read error. Within the sample, other DNA sequences also encode this same CDR3. V and J are TRBV6-5 and TRBJ1-2; 8 bases are a match to TRBD1. This CDR3 has 16 residues. The V gene's germline CDR1 is MNHEY and CDR2 SVGAGI. The DNA for the CDR3 is TGTGCCAGTAGTTACTCGGTGACAGGGGCCTTATATGGCTACACCTTC. It specifies CASSYSVTGALYGYTF.

CDR3 coding DNA: TGTGCCATCAGTGAAAGCAGGGAAAATCAGCCCCAGCATTTT. The encoded protein is CAISESRENQPQHF. This rearrangement joins TRBV10-3 to TRBJ1-5; a weak D match, TRBD1 (5 bases). Trimming left V 3 bases short and J 4 bases short, with 10 bases between. The CDR3 has 14 residues. Germline CDR1 reads ENHRY; CDR2 reads SYGVKD.

The V and J genes are TRBV7-9 and TRBJ1-2; 7 bases line up with TRBD1. Germline lookup yields CDR1 SEHNR and CDR2 FQNEAQ (reference sequence). The CDR3 is made up of 17 amino acids. Trimming took 4 bases from V and 6 from J; bases not matched to a gene: 17. Written as DNA, the CDR3 is TGTGCCAGCAGCTCACCTTTTCAGGGGGGCTCGGGAGATGGCTACACCTTC. This gives the protein CASSSPFQGGSGDGYTF.

This chain links TRBV7-2 with TRBJ2-2, with 9 positions matching TRBD2. V was clipped by 5 bases and J by 2 bases; unmatched bases: 6. This CDR3 comprises 16 residues. Germline values: CDR1 SGHTA, CDR2 FQGNSA. Written as DNA, the CDR3 is TGTGCCAGCAGCGGGCGGGGGGGTTACAACACCGGGGAGCTGTTTTTT. Residues: CASSGRGGYNTGELFF.

This rearrangement joins TRBV27 to TRBJ1-6; 8 nucleotides align to TRBD1. CDR1 MNHEY and CDR2 SMNVEV come from the germline V gene (reference sequence). This CDR3 contains 17 residues. V shed 6 bases and J 2 bases; nucleotides not matched to a gene: 9. In DNA, the CDR3 is TGTGCCAGCAGATTGGGACAGGCCGGCACCTATAATTCACCCCTCCACTTT. Translating gives CASRLGQAGTYNSPLHF.

The V and J genes are TRBV7-2 and TRBJ2-5; the match to TRBD2 covers 8 bases. Per the germline V gene, CDR1 is SGHTA and CDR2 is FQGNSA. This CDR3 is 15 amino acids long. The V segment lost 5 bases and the J segment 5 bases; nucleotides outside the gene matches: 10. The CDR3 DNA reads as TGTGCCAGCAGCCAAAACTCCGGACTAGCTGAGACCCAGTACTTC. As protein: CASSQNSGLAETQYF.

This rearrangement joins TRBV5-1 to TRBJ2-7; weak D call: TRBD2 (7 bases). The CDR3 is made up of 15 amino acids. Germline V lookup: CDR1 SGHRS, CDR2 YFSETQ. Between the trimmed V and J ends, which lost 0 bases and 4 bases, there was a span of 14 bases. This chain's CDR3 is CASSLAQQGGYEQYF. The CDR3 DNA sequence: TGCGCCAGCAGCTTGGCACAACAGGGAGGGTACGAGCAGTACTTC.

For the CDR3, the DNA is TGTGCCAGCAGCAACAGACTAGCGGGACACGAGCAGTACTTC. This translates into CASSNRLAGHEQYF. V and J are TRBV7-2 and TRBJ2-7; 11 nucleotides agree with TRBD2. V was pared by 5 bases and J by 5 bases, with 5 bases of the junction left unmatched. Germline assignment: CDR1 SGHTA and CDR2 FQGNSA. The CDR3 contains 14 residues. The full variable domain, completed using reference TRBV7-2 and TRBJ2-7, is GAGVSQSPSNKVTEKGKDVELRCDPISGHTALYWYRQSLGQGLEFLIYFQGNSAPDKSGLPSDRFSAERTGGSVSTLTIQRTQQEDSAVYLCASSNRLAGHEQYFGPGTRLTVT.

The CDR3 sequence: CASSPKPQGAANTGELFF. For the CDR3, the DNA is TGTGCCAGCAGCCCGAAGCCTCAGGGGGCCGCGAACACCGGGGAGCTGTTTTTT. The chain is built from TRBV4-2 and TRBJ2-2; 8 positions match TRBD1. Germline trimming cut 4 bases from V and 0 bases from J; bases unmatched to any gene: 10. Germline V gene data show CDR1 as LGHNA and CDR2 as YNFKEQ. The length of the CDR3 is 18 residues.

This clone has just one count. This chain connects TRBV9 to TRBJ2-5; 8 positions agree with TRBD1. J gave up 1 base and V 0 bases, and 2 bases lay outside the gene matches. Per germline, CDR1 SGDLS and CDR2 YYNGEE. The CDR3 extends over 15 amino acids. The CDR3 here is CASSVGGTGQETQYF. CDR3 coding DNA: TGTGCCAGCAGCGTAGGTGGGACAGGCCAAGAGACCCAGTACTTC.

This chain uses TRBV7-9 with TRBJ1-1, with TRBD1 matching over 7 bases. The length of the CDR3 is 15 residues. In germline, CDR1 is SEHNR, CDR2 FQNEAQ (reference sequence). Losses at the gene ends were 6 bases for V and 5 bases for J; bases not matched to a gene: 12. The CDR3 reads CASSYRGRGRTEAFF. In DNA, the CDR3 is TGTGCCAGCAGTTACAGGGGCAGGGGGAGGACTGAAGCTTTCTTT.

J is TRBJ1-6 and V is TRBV14; D is perhaps TRBD1 (6 bases). The germline V gene encodes CDR1 SGHDN and CDR2 FVKESK. V lost 1 base, J lost 8 bases, and 12 bases lay in between. This CDR3 is built from 15 residues. The CDR3 sequence is CASSQVTYRDSPLHF. As DNA, the CDR3 is TGTGCCAGCAGCCAAGTCACCTACAGGGATTCACCCCTCCACTTT.

The rearrangement uses TRBV30 and TRBJ1-6; 7 positions match TRBD1. The CDR3 contains 13 residues. The germline V gene encodes CDR1 GTSNPN and CDR2 SVGIG (reference sequence). Germline trimming cut 8 bases from V and 4 bases from J; bases unmatched to any gene: 5. The CDR3 region has the DNA TGTGCCCTCCGGGACAGATATAATTCACCCCTCCACTTT. Translating it yields CALRDRYNSPLHF.

A single count supports this clone. The genes are TRBV6-1 and TRBJ1-3, with 8 nucleotides matching TRBD1. Germline V gene sequence: CDR1 MNHNS, CDR2 SASEGT. V shed 3 bases and J 6 bases; nucleotides not matched to a gene: 7. The CDR3 loop spans 15 amino acids. CDR3 sequence (DNA): TGTGCCAGCAGTGAGGGCAGGGGGCAAGTAAACACCATATATTTT. Residues: CASSEGRGQVNTIYF.

This clone was recorded only once. This sequence joins TRBV7-2 and TRBJ2-3, with 9 bases lining up with TRBD1. The junction had 12 bases not matched to a gene; V was cut back by 5 bases and J by 6 bases. The CDR3 runs to 16 residues. Germline V gene sequence: CDR1 SGHTA, CDR2 FQGNSA. CDR3 sequence: CASSVTGTGSSDTQYF. Written as DNA, the CDR3 is TGTGCCAGCAGCGTAACCGGGACAGGGTCCTCGGATACGCAGTATTTT. Based on the CDR3 plus reference TRBV7-2 and TRBJ2-3, the full variable domain is GAGVSQSPSNKVTEKGKDVELRCDPISGHTALYWYRQSLGQGLEFLIYFQGNSAPDKSGLPSDRFSAERTGGSVSTLTIQRTQQEDSAVYLCASSVTGTGSSDTQYFGPGTRLTVL.

The chain is built from TRBV4-1 and TRBJ2-2; TRBD2 might be the D (7 bases). Germline V gene data show CDR1 as MGHRA and CDR2 as YSYEKL. The CDR3 runs to 18 residues. V was cut by 4 bases and J by 5 bases, with 23 bases left in between. The CDR3 DNA reads TGCGCCAGCAGCCCCCTTTTTGGGGGGGCCCCAAAAACCGGGGAGCTGTTTTTT. Translation: CASSPLFGGAPKTGELFF.

The V and J genes are TRBV14 and TRBJ2-7, with D tentatively TRBD2 (7 bases). In germline, CDR1 is SGHDN, CDR2 FVKESK. Trimming took off 4 bases at V and 1 base at J, with 17 bases between the two ends. CDR3 length: 16 residues. CDR3 protein: CASSPTAAGASYEQYF. The DNA for the CDR3 is TGTGCCAGCAGCCCGACTGCGGCGGGGGCATCCTACGAGCAGTACTTC.

This clone was seen a single time. This sequence joins TRBV9 and TRBJ1-2, with TRBD1 as a possible D gene (6 bases). The CDR3 extends over 14 amino acids. From germline, CDR1 is SGDLS and CDR2 YYNGEE. Trimming shortened V by 3 bases and J by 4 bases, and 13 bases separated the two germline ends. CDR3 coding DNA: TGTGCCAGCAGCGAGGGGGAAGATGTCTATGGCTACACCTTC. Translation gives CASSEGEDVYGYTF.

The chain recombines TRBV2 with TRBJ2-7; 9 bases align to TRBD1. This CDR3 comprises 15 residues. Losses at the gene ends were 7 bases for V and 5 bases for J; bases not matched to a gene: 12. CDR1 and CDR2 from the germline V gene are SNHLY and FYNNEI. The CDR3 DNA is TGTGCCAGCAAAACCCCGGGACAGGGTTTCAACGAGCAGTACTTC. This codes for CASKTPGQGFNEQYF. Using reference TRBV2 and TRBJ2-7 for the parts outside the CDR3, the full variable domain is EPEVTQTPSHQVTQMGQEVILRCVPISNHLYFYWYRQILGQKVEFLVSFYNNEISEKSEIFDDQFSVERPDGSNFTLKIRSTKLEDSAMYFCASKTPGQGFNEQYFGPGTRLTVT.

The chain joins TRBV7-2 to TRBJ1-6, with TRBD1 as a possible D gene (5 bases). The ends were cut back, 1 base at V and 11 bases at J, with 12 bases in the middle. CDR3 length equals 14 residues. CDR1 and CDR2 from the germline V gene are SGHTA and FQGNSA. The CDR3 sequence: CASSLDQGVPPLHF. The CDR3 DNA is TGTGCCAGCAGCTTAGACCAAGGGGTCCCACCCCTCCACTTT.

The V and J genes are TRBV27 and TRBJ2-4; D perhaps matches TRBD1 (5 bases). Trimming pared 5 bases from V and 1 base from J, leaving 6 bases between. Germline-derived CDR1 and CDR2 are MNHEY and SMNVEV (reference sequence). The CDR3 spans 13 residues. The CDR3 spells CASSAGAKNIQYF. The CDR3 coding sequence is TGTGCCAGCAGTGCAGGGGCCAAAAACATTCAGTACTTC.

The chain links TRBV6-5 to TRBJ2-7; 9 bases line up with TRBD1. After removal of 8 bases from V and 5 bases from J, the junction contained 13 bases not matched to a gene. Germline V CDR1 and CDR2: MNHEY, SVGAGI. The length of the CDR3 is 15 residues. CDR3 DNA: TGTGCCAGCGGAAAAACCGGGACAGGGCTCCACGAGCAGTACTTC. Its translation: CASGKTGTGLHEQYF.

This chain connects TRBV15 to TRBJ1-3, with D perhaps matching TRBD1 (5 bases). From germline, CDR1 is LNHNV and CDR2 YYDKDF (reference sequence). The CDR3 runs 16 residues. With 3 bases removed from V and 11 bases from J, the gap between germline ends came to 23 bases. The CDR3 sequence is CATSRGTGREGRAIYF. The CDR3 DNA is TGTGCCACCAGCAGGGGAACGGGCAGGGAAGGAAGAGCCATATATTTT.

This clone has more than one count but fewer than ten. The rearrangement links TRBV4-1 to TRBJ1-1; 9 bases map to TRBD1. J gave up 2 bases and V 0 bases, and 4 bases lay outside the gene matches. Germline CDR1 reads MGHRA; CDR2 reads YSYEKL. The CDR3 runs 16 residues. CDR3 loop: CASSQDRTGANTEAFF. In DNA, the CDR3 is TGCGCCAGCAGCCAAGACAGGACAGGGGCAAACACTGAAGCTTTCTTT.

This chain uses TRBV7-9 with TRBJ2-1; the match to TRBD2 covers 10 bases. Per the germline V gene, CDR1 is SEHNR and CDR2 is FQNEAQ (reference sequence). The V segment lost 6 bases and the J segment 8 bases; nucleotides outside the gene matches: 16. This CDR3 contains 17 residues. The CDR3 nucleotides are TGTGCCAGCAGTCTAAATCGACTAGCGGGTCCTAGGGATGAGCAGTTCTTC. Translated: CASSLNRLAGPRDEQFF.

The V gene is TRBV18, the J gene TRBJ1-2; a possible D gene is TRBD1 (6 bases). Germline loops: CDR1 KGHSH, CDR2 LQKENI. V was clipped by 3 bases and J by 7 bases, with 15 bases between them. The CDR3 has 14 amino acids. CDR3 residues: CASSPLTGLSGYTF. CDR3 bases: TGTGCCAGCTCACCGTTAACAGGGCTGAGTGGCTACACCTTC.

Only a few counts were recorded for this clone. J is TRBJ2-6 and V is TRBV6-5, with D possibly TRBD1 on 6 matching bases. The CDR3 loop spans 14 amino acids. The germline V gene encodes CDR1 MNHEY and CDR2 SVGAGI. Trimming took off 5 bases at V and 10 bases at J, with 15 bases between the two ends. The CDR3 coding sequence is TGTGCCAGCAGTCTCTCCGGGACATCGAACGTCCTGACTTTC. Translated, it gives CASSLSGTSNVLTF.

This clone has just one count. The chain has TRBV30 and TRBJ2-7; D unresolved. Trimming took 2 bases from V and 1 from J, leaving 6 bases between them. The length of the CDR3 is 12 residues. Looked up from germline, CDR1 is GTSNPN and CDR2 is SVGIG (reference sequence). CDR3 in DNA: TGTGCCTGGAGTACAGTTTCCTACGAGCAGTACTTC. Translation gives CAWSTVSYEQYF.